Below are 6 T cell receptor beta chains sequenced from a single sample in a study of regulatory T cells in long-lasting Graves disease. Regarding time point: persistent/refractory GD, antithyroid drugs over 5 years with positive TRAb. The TCR library was made from RNA that had been extracted from PBMCs in TRIzol. Both iRepertoire HTBI primers and Arm-PCR of CDR3 regions were used to build the TCR beta libraries. TCRdb reprocessed the multiplex PCR reads with MiXCR, giving one entry per CDR3 protein. The sample contains 600,000 to 800,000 distinct CDR3 sequences, around 32% of which appear only once. The sample in question was peripheral blood mononuclear cells (PBMCs), obtained when the disease was refractory, from a patient treated with antithyroid drugs. All receptors derive from a female donor with Graves disease.

This clonotype was detected many times. The chain links TRBV6-1 to TRBJ1-6, with TRBD1 matching 7 bases. Trimming took 7 bases from V and 6 from J; bases not matched to a gene: 6. The length of the CDR3 is 14 residues. Germline V gives CDR1 MNHNS, CDR2 SASEGT. The CDR3 coding sequence is TGTGCCAGCACCCAGGGGGGAGGTAATTCACCCCTCCACTTT. Encoded protein: CASTQGGGNSPLHF.

This clonotype has a count of ten or more. The V and J genes are TRBV27 and TRBJ1-2, with TRBD1 matching over 7 bases. Germline V CDR1 and CDR2: MNHEY, SMNVEV (reference sequence). The CDR3 is 12 residues long. After removal of 3 bases from V and 7 bases from J, the junction contained 2 bases not matched to a gene. CDR3 in amino acids: CASSFRGSGYTF. As DNA, the CDR3 is TGTGCCAGCAGTTTCAGGGGGTCTGGCTACACCTTC.

Only a few counts were recorded for this clonotype. In nucleotides, the CDR3 is TGTGCCAGCAGTGAAGCGGCAGATAGCAATCAGCCCCAGCATTTT. This gives the protein CASSEAADSNQPQHF. This chain connects TRBV6-1 to TRBJ1-5; D is undetermined. The germline V gene has CDR1 MNHNS and CDR2 SASEGT. This CDR3 contains 15 residues. V lost 0 bases and J 0 bases, leaving 6 bases between the germline ends.

The chain couples TRBV6-1 to TRBJ1-1, with D possibly being TRBD1 (6 bases). This CDR3 has 15 residues. V lost 5 bases to trimming and J lost 1 base, with 14 bases between them. CDR1 is MNHNS and CDR2 is SASEGT in the germline V gene. The CDR3 region is CASSRAPGANTEAFF. The CDR3 DNA is TGTGCCAGCAGTAGAGCACCGGGGGCGAACACTGAAGCTTTCTTT.

The sample holds a few counts of this clonotype. The chain recombines TRBV6-5 with TRBJ2-7; weak D call: TRBD1 (6 bases). The CDR3 is made up of 15 amino acids. The V and J ends lost 4 bases and 0 bases respectively, with 13 bases between them. The germline V gene encodes CDR1 MNHEY and CDR2 SVGAGI. This chain's CDR3 is CASSSPGQSSYEQYF. The CDR3 region has the DNA TGTGCCAGCAGTTCCCCGGGACAAAGCTCCTACGAGCAGTACTTC.

The table lists this clonotype with a few counts. The chain couples TRBV15 to TRBJ1-5, with D maybe TRBD1 (5 bases). The V gene lost 1 base and the J gene lost 1 base, with 8 bases spanning the gap. The CDR3 spans 15 residues. Germline V CDR1 and CDR2: LNHNV, YYDKDF (reference sequence). CDR3 nucleotides: TGTGCCACCAGCAGAGGGTGGGGGAGCAATCAGCCCCAGCATTTT. Amino acids: CATSRGWGSNQPQHF.